This T cell receptor beta chain was captured by sequencing in a study of CD8 T cells in ankylosing spondylitis. One entry per CDR3 protein results from TCRdb running MiXCR on the 5' RACE reads. The data hold 150,000 to 200,000 distinct CDR3 sequences, with around a tenth observed a single time. Germline V gives CDR1 DFQATT, CDR2 SNEGSKA (reference sequence). CDR3 length: 13 residues. Trimming stripped 1 base from V and 4 bases from J, with 11 bases between. General study points: Within ankylosing spondylitis blood, a TCR beta motif made up of several highly homologous variants appeared to be characteristic. Matched ankylosing spondylitis synovial fluid reportedly showed significant enrichment of disease-linked clones.

In its sample, this clonotype was seen many times. Its antigen is currently unknown. Sequencing was performed on blood, either unsorted or a sorted T cell fraction (not recorded which). This sequence originates from a male donor with ankylosing spondylitis or in good health (not recorded which). The chain is built from TRBV20-1 and TRBJ2-7; D possibly corresponds to TRBD2 (5 bases). CDR3 in DNA: TGCAGTGCTAGAGGGAGGACCACTTACGAGCAGTACTTC. Its protein product is CSARGRTTYEQYF.